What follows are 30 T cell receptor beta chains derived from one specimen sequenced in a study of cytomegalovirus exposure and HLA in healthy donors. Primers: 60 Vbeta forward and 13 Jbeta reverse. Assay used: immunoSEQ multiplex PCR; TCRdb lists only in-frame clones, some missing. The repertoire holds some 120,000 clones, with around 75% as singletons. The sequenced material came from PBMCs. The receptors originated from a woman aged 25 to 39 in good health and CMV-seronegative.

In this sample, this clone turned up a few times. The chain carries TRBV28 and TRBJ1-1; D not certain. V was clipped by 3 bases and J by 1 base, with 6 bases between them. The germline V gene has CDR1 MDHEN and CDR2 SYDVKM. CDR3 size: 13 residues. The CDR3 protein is CASSFGGNTEAFF. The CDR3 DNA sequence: TGTGCCAGCAGTTTCGGCGGGAACACTGAAGCTTTCTTT.

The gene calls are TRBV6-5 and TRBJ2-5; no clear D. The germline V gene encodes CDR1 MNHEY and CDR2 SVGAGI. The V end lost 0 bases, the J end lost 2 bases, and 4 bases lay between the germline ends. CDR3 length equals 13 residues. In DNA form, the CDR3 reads TGTGCCAGCAGTTACTCACTGCAAGAGACCCAGTACTTC. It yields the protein CASSYSLQETQYF.

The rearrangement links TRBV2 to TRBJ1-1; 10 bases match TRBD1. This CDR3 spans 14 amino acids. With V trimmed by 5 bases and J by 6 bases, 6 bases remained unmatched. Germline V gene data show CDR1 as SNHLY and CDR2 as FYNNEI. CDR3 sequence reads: CASSRGTGVSEAFF. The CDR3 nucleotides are TGTGCCAGCAGTAGGGGGACAGGGGTGTCTGAAGCTTTCTTT.

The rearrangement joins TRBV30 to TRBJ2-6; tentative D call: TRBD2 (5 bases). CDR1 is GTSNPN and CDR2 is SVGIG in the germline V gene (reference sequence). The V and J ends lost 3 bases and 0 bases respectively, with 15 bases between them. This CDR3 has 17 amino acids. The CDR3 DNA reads TGTGCCTGGAGGCGGAGGCCCCTTAACTCTGGGGCCAACGTCCTGACTTTC. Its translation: CAWRRRPLNSGANVLTF.

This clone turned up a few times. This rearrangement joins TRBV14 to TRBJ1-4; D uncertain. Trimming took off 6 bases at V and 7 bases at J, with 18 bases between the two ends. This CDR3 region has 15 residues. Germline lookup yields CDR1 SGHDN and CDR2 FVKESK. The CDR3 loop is CASRIGGRVGEKLFF. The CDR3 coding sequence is TGTGCCAGCAGGATCGGAGGACGCGTAGGTGAAAAACTGTTTTTT.

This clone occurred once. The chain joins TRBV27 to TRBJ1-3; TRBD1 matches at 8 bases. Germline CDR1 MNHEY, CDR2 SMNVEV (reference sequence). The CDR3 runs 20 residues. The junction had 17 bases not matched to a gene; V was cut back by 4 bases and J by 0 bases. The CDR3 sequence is CASSSRMFRGHKSSGNTIYF. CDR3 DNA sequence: TGTGCCAGCAGTTCGCGTATGTTCAGGGGGCACAAGAGCTCTGGAAACACCATATATTTT.

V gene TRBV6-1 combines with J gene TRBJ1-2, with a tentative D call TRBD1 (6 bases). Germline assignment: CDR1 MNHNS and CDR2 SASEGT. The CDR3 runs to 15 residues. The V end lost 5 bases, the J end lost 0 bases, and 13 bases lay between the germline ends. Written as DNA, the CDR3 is TGTGCCAGCAGTTCAACAGGGCTAGCTAACTATGGCTACACCTTC. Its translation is CASSSTGLANYGYTF.

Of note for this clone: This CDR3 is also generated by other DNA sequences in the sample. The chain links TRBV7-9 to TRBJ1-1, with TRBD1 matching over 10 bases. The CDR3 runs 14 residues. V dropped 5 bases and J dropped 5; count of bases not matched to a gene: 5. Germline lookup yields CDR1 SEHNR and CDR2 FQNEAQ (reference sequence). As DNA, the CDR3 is TGTGCCAGCAGCCGGGACAGGGGAGGGACTGAAGCTTTCTTT. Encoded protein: CASSRDRGGTEAFF.

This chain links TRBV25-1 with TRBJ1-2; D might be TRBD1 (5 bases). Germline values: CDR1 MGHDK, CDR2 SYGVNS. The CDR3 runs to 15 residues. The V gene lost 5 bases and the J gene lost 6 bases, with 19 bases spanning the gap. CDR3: CASSPRGGVEDGYTF. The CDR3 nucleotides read TGTGCCAGCAGTCCGCGCGGGGGAGTTGAGGATGGCTACACCTTC.

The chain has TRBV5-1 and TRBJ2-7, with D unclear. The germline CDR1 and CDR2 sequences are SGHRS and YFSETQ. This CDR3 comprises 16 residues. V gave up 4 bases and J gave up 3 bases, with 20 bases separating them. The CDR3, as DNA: TGCGCCAGCAGCCGAACCCACGCAAGCAAGAACTACGAGCAGTACTTC. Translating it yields CASSRTHASKNYEQYF.

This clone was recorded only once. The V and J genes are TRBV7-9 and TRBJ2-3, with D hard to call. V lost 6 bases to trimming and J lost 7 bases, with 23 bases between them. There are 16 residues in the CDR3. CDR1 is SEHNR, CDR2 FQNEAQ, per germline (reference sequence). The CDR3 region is CASSSEVRIPGHTQYF. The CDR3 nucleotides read TGTGCCAGCAGTTCCGAAGTGCGGATCCCCGGCCATACGCAGTATTTT.

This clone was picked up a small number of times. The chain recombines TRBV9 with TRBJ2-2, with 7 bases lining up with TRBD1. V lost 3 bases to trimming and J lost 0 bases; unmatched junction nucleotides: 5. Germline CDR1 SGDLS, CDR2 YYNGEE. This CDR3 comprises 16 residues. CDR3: CASSGPGGPNTGELFF. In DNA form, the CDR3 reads TGTGCCAGCAGCGGCCCAGGGGGACCGAACACCGGGGAGCTGTTTTTT.

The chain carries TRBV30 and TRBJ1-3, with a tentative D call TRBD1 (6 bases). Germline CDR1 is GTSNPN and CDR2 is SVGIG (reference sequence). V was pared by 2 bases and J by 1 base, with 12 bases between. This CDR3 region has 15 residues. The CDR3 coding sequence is TGTGCCTGGAGTACGGGGCAGGGGTCTGGAAACACCATATATTTT. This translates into CAWSTGQGSGNTIYF.

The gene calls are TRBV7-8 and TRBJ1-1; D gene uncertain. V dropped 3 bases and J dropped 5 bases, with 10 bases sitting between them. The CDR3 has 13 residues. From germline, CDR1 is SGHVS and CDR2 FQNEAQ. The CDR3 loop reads CASSLGEATEAFF. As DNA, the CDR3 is TGTGCCAGCAGCTTGGGAGAAGCAACTGAAGCTTTCTTT.

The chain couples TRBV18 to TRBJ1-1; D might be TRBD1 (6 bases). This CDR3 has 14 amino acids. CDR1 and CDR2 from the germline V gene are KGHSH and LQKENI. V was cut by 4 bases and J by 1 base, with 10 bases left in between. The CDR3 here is CASSHREKNTEAFF. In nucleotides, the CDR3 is TGTGCCAGCTCACACAGGGAAAAGAACACTGAAGCTTTCTTT.

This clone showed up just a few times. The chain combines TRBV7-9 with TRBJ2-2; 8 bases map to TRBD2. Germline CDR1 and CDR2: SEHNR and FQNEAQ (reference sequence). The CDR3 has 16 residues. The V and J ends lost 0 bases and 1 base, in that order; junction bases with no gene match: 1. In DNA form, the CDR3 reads TGTGCCAGCAGCTTAGCTAGCGGGGTGAACACCGGGGAGCTGTTTTTT. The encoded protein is CASSLASGVNTGELFF.

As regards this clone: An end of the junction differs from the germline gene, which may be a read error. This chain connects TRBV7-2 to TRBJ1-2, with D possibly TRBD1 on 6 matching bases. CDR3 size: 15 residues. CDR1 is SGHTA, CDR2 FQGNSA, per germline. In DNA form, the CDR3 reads TGTGCCAGCAGCTTAGTTCCAGGGGAAGGCTATGGTTACACCTTC. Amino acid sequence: CASSLVPGEGYGYTF.

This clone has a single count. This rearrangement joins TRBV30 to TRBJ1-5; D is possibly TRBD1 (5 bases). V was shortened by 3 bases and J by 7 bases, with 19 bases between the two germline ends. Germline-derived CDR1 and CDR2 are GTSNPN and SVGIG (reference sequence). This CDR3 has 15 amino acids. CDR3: CAWSEGTPRQQPQHF. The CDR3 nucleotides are TGTGCCTGGAGCGAAGGGACTCCCCGGCAGCAGCCCCAGCATTTT.

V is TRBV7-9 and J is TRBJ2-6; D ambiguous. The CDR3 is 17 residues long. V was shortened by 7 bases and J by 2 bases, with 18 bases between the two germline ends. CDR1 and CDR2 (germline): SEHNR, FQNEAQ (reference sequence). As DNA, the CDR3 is TGTGCCAGCACCATCGTCGATGTTCCTACTGGGGCCAACGTCCTGACTTTC. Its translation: CASTIVDVPTGANVLTF. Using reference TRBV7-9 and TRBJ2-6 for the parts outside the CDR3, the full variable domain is DTGVSQNPRHKITKRGQNVTFRCDPISEHNRLYWYRQTLGQGPEFLTYFQNEAQLEKSRLLSDRFSAERPKGSFSTLEIQRTEQGDSAMYLCASTIVDVPTGANVLTFGAGSRLTVL.

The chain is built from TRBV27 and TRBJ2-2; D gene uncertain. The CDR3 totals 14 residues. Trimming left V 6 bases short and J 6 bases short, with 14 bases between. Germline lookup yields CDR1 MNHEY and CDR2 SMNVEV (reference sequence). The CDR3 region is CASSSQMASGELFF. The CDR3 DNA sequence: TGTGCCAGCAGCTCCCAGATGGCTTCCGGGGAGCTGTTTTTT.

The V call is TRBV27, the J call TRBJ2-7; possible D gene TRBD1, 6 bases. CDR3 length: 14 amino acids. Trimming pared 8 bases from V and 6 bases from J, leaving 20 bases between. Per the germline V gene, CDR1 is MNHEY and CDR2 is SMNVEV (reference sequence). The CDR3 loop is CASSPSHRAGEQYF. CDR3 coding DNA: TGTGCCAGCTCCCCTTCCCACAGGGCGGGCGAGCAGTACTTC.

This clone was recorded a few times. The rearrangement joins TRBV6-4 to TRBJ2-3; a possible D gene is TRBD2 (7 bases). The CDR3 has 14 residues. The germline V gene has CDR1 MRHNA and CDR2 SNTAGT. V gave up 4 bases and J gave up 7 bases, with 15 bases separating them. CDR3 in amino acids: CASSAGGETYTQYF. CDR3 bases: TGTGCCAGCAGTGCGGGGGGCGAGACGTATACGCAGTATTTT.

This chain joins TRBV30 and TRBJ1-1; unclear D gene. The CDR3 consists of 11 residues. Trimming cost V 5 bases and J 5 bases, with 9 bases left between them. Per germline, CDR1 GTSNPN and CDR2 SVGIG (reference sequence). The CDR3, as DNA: TGTGCCTGGGGACGGAGGACTGAAGCTTTCTTT. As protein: CAWGRRTEAFF.

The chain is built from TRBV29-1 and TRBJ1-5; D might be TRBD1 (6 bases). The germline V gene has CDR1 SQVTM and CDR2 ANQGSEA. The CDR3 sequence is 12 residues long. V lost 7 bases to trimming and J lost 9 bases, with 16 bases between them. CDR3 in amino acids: CSGGGPEGPQHF. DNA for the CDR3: TGCAGCGGCGGGGGGCCAGAGGGGCCCCAGCATTTT.

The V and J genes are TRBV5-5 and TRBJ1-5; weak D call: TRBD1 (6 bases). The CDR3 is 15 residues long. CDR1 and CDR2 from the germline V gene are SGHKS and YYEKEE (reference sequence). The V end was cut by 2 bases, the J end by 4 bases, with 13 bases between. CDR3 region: CASSLDRFLNQPQHF. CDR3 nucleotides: TGTGCCAGCAGCTTAGACAGGTTCCTAAATCAGCCCCAGCATTTT.

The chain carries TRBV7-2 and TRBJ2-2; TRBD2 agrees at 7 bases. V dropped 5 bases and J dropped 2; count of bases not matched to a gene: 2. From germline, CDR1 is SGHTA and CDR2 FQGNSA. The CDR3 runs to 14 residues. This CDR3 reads CASSRDYNTGELFF. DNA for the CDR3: TGTGCCAGCAGCCGGGACTACAACACCGGGGAGCTGTTTTTT.

CDR3 sequence (DNA): TGCGCCAGCAGCTTGGGGTCCCATACTTCCTACAATGAGCAGTTCTTC. Translating gives CASSLGSHTSYNEQFF. The chain joins TRBV5-1 to TRBJ2-1; D is uncertain. Trimming cost V 0 bases and J 1 base, with 11 bases left between them. Germline V lookup: CDR1 SGHRS, CDR2 YFSETQ. This CDR3 has 16 residues.

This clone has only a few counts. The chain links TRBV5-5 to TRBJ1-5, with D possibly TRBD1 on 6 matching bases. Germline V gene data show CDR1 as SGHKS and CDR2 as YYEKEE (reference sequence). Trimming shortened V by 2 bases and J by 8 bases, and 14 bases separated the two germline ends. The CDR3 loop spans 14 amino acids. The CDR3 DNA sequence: TGTGCCAGCAGCTTCCAGGGGTACGCGGAGCCCCAGCATTTT. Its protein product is CASSFQGYAEPQHF. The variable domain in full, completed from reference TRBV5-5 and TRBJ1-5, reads DAGVTQSPTHLIKTRGQQVTLRCSPISGHKSVSWYQQVLGQGPQFIFQYYEKEERGRGNFPDRFSARQFPNYSSELNVNALLLGDSALYLCASSFQGYAEPQHFGDGTRLSIL.

CDR3 sequence (DNA): TGTGCCAGCAGCCAAGAAGGGACAGGGGCGATTATGAACACTGAAGCTTTCTTT. Amino acid sequence: CASSQEGTGAIMNTEAFF. The chain employs TRBV4-2 and TRBJ1-1, with 10 bases lining up with TRBD1. There are 18 residues in the CDR3. Trimming removed 0 bases from V and 0 bases from J; junction bases left unmatched: 7. The germline V gene has CDR1 LGHNA and CDR2 YNFKEQ.

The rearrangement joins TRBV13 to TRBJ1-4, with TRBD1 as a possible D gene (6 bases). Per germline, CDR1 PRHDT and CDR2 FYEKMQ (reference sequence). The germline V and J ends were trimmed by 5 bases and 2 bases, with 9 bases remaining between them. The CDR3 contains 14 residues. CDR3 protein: CASSRGGTNEKLFF. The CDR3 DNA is TGTGCCAGCAGCCGCGGGGGCACTAATGAAAAACTGTTTTTT.